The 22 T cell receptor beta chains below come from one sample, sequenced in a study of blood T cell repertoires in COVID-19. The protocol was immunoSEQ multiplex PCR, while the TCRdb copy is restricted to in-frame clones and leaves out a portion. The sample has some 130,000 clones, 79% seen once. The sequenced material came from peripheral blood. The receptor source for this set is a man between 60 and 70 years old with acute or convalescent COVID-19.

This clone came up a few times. The CDR3 bases are TGTGCCAGCAGTCTCGACGGGATCAACCACCGCAATCAGCCCCAGCATTTT. Encoded protein: CASSLDGINHRNQPQHF. The chain uses TRBV6-2 or TRBV6-3 and TRBJ1-5; D gene uncertain. With 5 bases removed from V and 2 bases from J, the gap between germline ends came to 19 bases. Germline CDR1 reads MNHEY; CDR2 reads SVGEGT. The CDR3 runs 17 residues.

CDR3 sequence: CASSVARPGGGETQYF. The CDR3 bases are TGTGCCAGCAGTGTAGCTAGGCCGGGAGGTGGAGAGACCCAGTACTTC. This chain connects TRBV6-1 to TRBJ2-5, with TRBD2 matching over 7 bases. The germline V gene has CDR1 MNHNS and CDR2 SASEGT. V was clipped by 4 bases and J by 4 bases; unmatched bases: 12. There are 16 residues in the CDR3.

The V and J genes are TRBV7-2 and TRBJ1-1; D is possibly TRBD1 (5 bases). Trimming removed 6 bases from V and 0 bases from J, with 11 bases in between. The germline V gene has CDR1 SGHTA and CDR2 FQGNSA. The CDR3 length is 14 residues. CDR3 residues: CASSSRALNTEAFF. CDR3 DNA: TGTGCCAGCAGTTCCAGGGCTTTGAACACTGAAGCTTTCTTT. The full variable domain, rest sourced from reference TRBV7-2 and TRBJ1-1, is GAGVSQSPSNKVTEKGKDVELRCDPISGHTALYWYRQSLGQGLEFLIYFQGNSAPDKSGLPSDRFSAERTGGSVSTLTIQRTQQEDSAVYLCASSSRALNTEAFFGQGTRLTVV.

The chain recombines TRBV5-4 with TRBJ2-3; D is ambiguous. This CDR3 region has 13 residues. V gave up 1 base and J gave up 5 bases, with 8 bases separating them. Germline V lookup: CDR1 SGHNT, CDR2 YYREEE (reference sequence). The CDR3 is CASSLSPRDTQYF. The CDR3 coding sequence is TGTGCCAGCAGCTTGTCTCCGAGAGATACGCAGTATTTT.

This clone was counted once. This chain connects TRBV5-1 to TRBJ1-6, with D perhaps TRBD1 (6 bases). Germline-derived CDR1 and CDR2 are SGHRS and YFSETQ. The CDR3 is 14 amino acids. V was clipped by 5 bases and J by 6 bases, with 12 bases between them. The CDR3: CASRSDRFNSPLHF. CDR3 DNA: TGCGCCAGCAGATCAGACAGGTTTAATTCACCCCTCCACTTT.

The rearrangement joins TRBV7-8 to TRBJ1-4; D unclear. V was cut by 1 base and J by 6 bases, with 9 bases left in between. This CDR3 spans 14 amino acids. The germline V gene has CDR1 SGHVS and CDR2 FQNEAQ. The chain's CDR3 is CASSLGRVDEKLFF. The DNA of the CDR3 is TGTGCCAGCAGCTTAGGACGGGTGGATGAAAAACTGTTTTTT.

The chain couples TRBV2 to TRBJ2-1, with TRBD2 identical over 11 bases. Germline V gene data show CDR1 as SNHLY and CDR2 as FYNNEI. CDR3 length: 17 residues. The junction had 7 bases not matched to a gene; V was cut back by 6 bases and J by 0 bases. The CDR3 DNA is TGTGCCAGCAGCGGGACTAGCGGCCCGAGCTCCTACAATGAGCAGTTCTTC. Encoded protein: CASSGTSGPSSYNEQFF.

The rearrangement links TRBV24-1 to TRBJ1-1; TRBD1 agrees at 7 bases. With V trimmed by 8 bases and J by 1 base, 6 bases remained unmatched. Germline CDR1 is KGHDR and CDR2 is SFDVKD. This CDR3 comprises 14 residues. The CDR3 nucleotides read TGTGCCACCACCGCCGGGACAGAGAACACTGAAGCTTTCTTT. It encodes CATTAGTENTEAFF.

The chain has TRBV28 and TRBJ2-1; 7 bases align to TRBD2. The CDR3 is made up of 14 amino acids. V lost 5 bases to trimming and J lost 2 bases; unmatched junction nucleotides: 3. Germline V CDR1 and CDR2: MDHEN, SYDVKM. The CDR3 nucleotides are TGTGCCAGCAGTAGCGGGAACACCTACAATGAGCAGTTCTTC. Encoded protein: CASSSGNTYNEQFF.

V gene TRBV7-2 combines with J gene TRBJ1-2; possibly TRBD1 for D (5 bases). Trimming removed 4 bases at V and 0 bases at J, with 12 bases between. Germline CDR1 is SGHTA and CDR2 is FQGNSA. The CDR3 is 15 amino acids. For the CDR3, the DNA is TGTGCCAGCAGCTCAAGGGGAGGAGCTAACTATGGCTACACCTTC. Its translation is CASSSRGGANYGYTF.

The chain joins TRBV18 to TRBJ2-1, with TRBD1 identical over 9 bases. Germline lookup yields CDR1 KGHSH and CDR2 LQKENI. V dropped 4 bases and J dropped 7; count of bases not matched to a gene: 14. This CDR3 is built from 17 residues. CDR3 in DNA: TGTGCCAGCTCACTTCGAACCGGGACAGGGAGGATGAATGAGCAGTTCTTC. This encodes CASSLRTGTGRMNEQFF.

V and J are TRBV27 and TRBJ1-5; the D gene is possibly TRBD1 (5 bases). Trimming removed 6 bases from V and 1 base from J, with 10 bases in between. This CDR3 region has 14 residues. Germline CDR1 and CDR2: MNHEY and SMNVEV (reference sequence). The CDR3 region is CASRSTASNQPQHF. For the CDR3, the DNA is TGTGCCAGCAGGTCGACAGCGAGCAATCAGCCCCAGCATTTT.

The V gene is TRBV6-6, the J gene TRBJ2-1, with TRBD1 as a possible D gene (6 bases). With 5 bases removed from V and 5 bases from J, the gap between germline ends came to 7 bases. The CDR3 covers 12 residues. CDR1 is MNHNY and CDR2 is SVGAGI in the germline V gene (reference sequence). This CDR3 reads CASSRTDNEQFF. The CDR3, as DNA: TGTGCCAGCAGTCGGACAGACAATGAGCAGTTCTTC.

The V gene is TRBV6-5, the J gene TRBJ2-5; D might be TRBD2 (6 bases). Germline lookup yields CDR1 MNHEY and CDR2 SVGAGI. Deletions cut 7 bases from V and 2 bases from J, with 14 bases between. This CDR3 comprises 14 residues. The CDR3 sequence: CASTVMSGQETQYF. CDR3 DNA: TGTGCCAGCACCGTAATGAGCGGGCAAGAGACCCAGTACTTC.

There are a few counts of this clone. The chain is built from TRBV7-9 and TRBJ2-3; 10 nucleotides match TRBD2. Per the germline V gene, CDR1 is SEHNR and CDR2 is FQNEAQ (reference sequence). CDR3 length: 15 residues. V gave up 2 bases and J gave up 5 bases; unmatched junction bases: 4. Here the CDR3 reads CASSLTSGTRDTQYF. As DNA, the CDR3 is TGTGCCAGCAGCTTAACTAGCGGGACTCGAGATACGCAGTATTTT.

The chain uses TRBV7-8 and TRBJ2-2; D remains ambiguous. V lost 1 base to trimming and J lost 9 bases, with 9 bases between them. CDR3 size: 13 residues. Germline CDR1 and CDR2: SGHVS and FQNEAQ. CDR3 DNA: TGTGCCAGCAGCTTAGGCGGTCACCGGGAGCTGTTTTTT. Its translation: CASSLGGHRELFF.

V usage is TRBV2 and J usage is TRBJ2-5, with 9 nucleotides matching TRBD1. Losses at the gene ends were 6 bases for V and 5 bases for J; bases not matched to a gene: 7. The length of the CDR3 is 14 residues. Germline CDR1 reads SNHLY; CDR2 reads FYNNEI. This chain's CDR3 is CASRRTGARETQYF. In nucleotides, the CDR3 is TGTGCCAGCAGGCGGACAGGGGCAAGGGAGACCCAGTACTTC.

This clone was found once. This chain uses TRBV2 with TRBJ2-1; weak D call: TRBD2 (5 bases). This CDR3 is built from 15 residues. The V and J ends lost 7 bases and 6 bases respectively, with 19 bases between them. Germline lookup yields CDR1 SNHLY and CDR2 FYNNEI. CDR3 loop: CASKGDYPIGNEQFF. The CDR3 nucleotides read TGTGCCAGCAAGGGCGACTACCCCATCGGCAATGAGCAGTTCTTC.

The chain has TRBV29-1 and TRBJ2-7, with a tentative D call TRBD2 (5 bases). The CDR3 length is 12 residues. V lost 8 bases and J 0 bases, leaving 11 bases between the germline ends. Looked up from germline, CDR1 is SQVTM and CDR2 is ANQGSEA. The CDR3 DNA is TGCAGCTGCCACGGGGACTCCTACGAGCAGTACTTC. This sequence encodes CSCHGDSYEQYF.

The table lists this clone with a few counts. The chain's CDR3 is CASSNDIISLELFF. The CDR3 DNA sequence: TGTGCCAGCAGTAATGACATTATCTCGCTCGAACTGTTTTTT. This rearrangement joins TRBV6-2 or TRBV6-3 to TRBJ1-4, with D uncertain. This CDR3 has 14 residues. Trimming removed 5 bases from V and 12 bases from J, with 19 bases in between. The germline V gene has CDR1 MNHEY and CDR2 SVGEGT.

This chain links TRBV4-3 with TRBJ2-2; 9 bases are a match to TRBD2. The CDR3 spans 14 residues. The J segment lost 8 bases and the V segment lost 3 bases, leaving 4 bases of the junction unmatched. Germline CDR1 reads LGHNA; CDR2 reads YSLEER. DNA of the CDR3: TGCGCCAGCAGCCAGATAGCGGGAGCTGGGGAGCTGTTTTTT. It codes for CASSQIAGAGELFF.

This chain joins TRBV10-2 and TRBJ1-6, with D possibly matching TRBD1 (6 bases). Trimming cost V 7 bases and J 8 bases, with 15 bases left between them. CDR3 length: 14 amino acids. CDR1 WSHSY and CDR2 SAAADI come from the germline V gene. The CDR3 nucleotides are TGCGCCAGCACTCCCCAGGGGCGGGATTCACCCCTCCACTTT. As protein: CASTPQGRDSPLHF.